Listed below are T cell receptor beta chains from one sample, sequenced in a study of regulatory T cells in long-lasting Graves disease. TCRdb itself ran the multiplex PCR reads through MiXCR, one entry per CDR3 protein. The sample has some 420,000 distinct CDR3 sequences, under 25% seen once. The input for sequencing was peripheral blood mononuclear cells (PBMCs), taken when the disease was refractory, from a patient treated with antithyroid drugs. The receptor source for this set is a female donor with Graves disease. The CDR3 runs from the conserved cysteine through the conserved F or W. Each record gives: clone size, J gene, D gene, V gene, CDR3 DNA, CDR3 protein. D genes are given only for firm matches. Expanded clones are given a class, and other clones once, few, many or no size at all.

.	TRBJ1-1	TRBD1	TRBV29-1	TGCAGCGTTGTTGATAGGACAGGGTTTTTCGAAGCTTTCTTT	CSVVDRTGFFEAFF
many	TRBJ2-5	TRBD1	TRBV27	TGTGCCAGCAGTTTTCTGGGACAGGACCAAGAGACCCAGTACTTC	CASSFLGQDQETQYF
many	TRBJ1-1	.	TRBV20-1	TGCAGTGCTAGCGCCTACGGGCGGGGATCCACCTCTGAAGCTTTCTTT	CSASAYGRGSTSEAFF
few	TRBJ1-5	.	TRBV20-1	TGCAGTGCGAAAGGGGGGAGGCGGGATCAGCCCCAGCATTTT	CSAKGGRRDQPQHF
few	TRBJ1-2	.	TRBV6-4	TGTGCCAGCAGTCCGGACATAAATAACTATGGCTACACCTTC	CASSPDINNYGYTF
once	TRBJ2-1	.	TRBV29-1	TGCAGCGCCGCGGGTATAGGGAATGAGCAGTTCTTC	CSAAGIGNEQFF
many	TRBJ2-7	TRBD2	TRBV28	TGTGCCAGCAGATCGAGCGGGGGGGTACTTGCAGACGAGCAGTACTTC	CASRSSGGVLADEQYF
many	TRBJ2-7	.	TRBV6-5	TGTGCCAGCAGTTACTCGATGCTCCAGCAGGCGAGCTCCTACGAGCAGTACTTC	CASSYSMLQQASSYEQYF
.	TRBJ1-1	.	TRBV6-5	TGTGCCAGCAGTTACGGAAACGGGAACACTGAAGCTTTCTTT	CASSYGNGNTEAFF
.	TRBJ2-5	.	TRBV3-1	TGTGCCAGCAGCCAAGCTTCAGGGCTTGTACAGACCCAGTACTTC	CASSQASGLVQTQYF
.	TRBJ2-7	.	TRBV6-1	TGTGCCAGCAGAACGGGGGGCCCGGCGGCAGGCAGCTACGAGCAGTACTTC	CASRTGGPAAGSYEQYF
.	TRBJ1-5	.	TRBV15	TGTGCCACCAGCACCAGACTCCCCACTGGTCAGCCCCAGCATTTT	CATSTRLPTGQPQHF
.	TRBJ2-7	TRBD2	TRBV15	TGTGCCACCAGCAGAGATCAGGAACTAGCGGGATCTTACGAGCAGTACTTC	CATSRDQELAGSYEQYF
many	TRBJ1-2	.	TRBV3-1	TGTGCCAGCAGCCCAGCGGCCAGCCCCTGGGGCTACACCTTC	CASSPAASPWGYTF
.	TRBJ2-7	.	TRBV25-1	TGTGCCAGCAGTGAACGTCTAGCCGGGGACGAGCAGTACTTC	CASSERLAGDEQYF
many	TRBJ1-6	TRBD1	TRBV12-3/TRBV12-4	TGTGCCAGCAGCGGCCCAATCCGGGACAGGGGTTCACCCCTCCACTTT	CASSGPIRDRGSPLHF
few	TRBJ2-4	.	TRBV12-3/TRBV12-4	TGTGCCAGCAGCATGGACTTAGCCAAAAACATTCAGTACTTC	CASSMDLAKNIQYF